The clone carrying this TCR beta chain was seen at least ten times. Its antigen is undetermined. This entry is derived from a study of Graves' ophthalmopathy and Graves' hyperthyroidism. Study-wide results and limits: Blood contained most expanded thyroid clonotypes exceeding 0.001 frequency. Classification of ophthalmopathy versus stable hyperthyroidism by a 13-signature model yielded roughly 86% sensitivity and around 76% specificity.

Trimming stripped 6 bases from V and 3 bases from J, with 18 bases between. The germline V gene encodes CDR1 LNHDA and CDR2 SQIVND (reference sequence). The CDR3 is made up of 15 amino acids. The authors amplified TCR beta CDR3 regions from RNA transcripts. HTBI primers served in a first-round RT-PCR, which a second-round multiplex PCR followed. From the multiplex PCR reads, TCRdb called clonotypes with MiXCR, one entry per CDR3 protein. Among hundreds of thousands of distinct CDR3 sequences listed, about 20% were seen once. This receptor was taken from a woman aged 18-30 years with stable Graves' hyperthyroidism. Some clones in this sample may be carry-over from other donors' samples. The sequencing input was peripheral blood. The rearrangement links TRBV19 to TRBJ2-7, with D uncertain. CDR3 in DNA: TGTGCCAGTAGCTCCTTCGTGGGCGCAGACTACGAGCAGTACTTC. Translation gives CASSSFVGADYEQYF.